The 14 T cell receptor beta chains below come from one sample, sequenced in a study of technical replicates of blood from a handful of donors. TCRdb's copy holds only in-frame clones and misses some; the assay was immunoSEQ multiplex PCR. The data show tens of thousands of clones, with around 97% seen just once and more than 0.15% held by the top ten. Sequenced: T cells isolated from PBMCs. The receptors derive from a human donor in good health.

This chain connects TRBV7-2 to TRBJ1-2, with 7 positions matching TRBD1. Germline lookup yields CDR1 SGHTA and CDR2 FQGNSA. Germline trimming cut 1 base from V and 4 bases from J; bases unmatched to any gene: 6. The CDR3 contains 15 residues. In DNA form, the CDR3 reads TGTGCCAGCAGCTTAGAGGGGACAGTCCTCTATGGCTACACCTTC. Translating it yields CASSLEGTVLYGYTF.

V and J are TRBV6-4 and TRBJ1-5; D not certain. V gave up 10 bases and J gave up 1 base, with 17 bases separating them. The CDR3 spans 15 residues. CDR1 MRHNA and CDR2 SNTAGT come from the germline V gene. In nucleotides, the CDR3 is TGTGCCACCACCGCGGCCTTGAGGAGCAATCAGCCCCAGCATTTT. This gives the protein CATTAALRSNQPQHF.

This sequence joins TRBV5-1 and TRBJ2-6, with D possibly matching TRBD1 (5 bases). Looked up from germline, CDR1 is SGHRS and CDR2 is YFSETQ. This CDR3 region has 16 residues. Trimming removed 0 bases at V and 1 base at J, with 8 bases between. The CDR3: CASSLVGASGANVLTF. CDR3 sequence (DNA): TGCGCCAGCAGCTTGGTAGGGGCTTCTGGGGCCAACGTCCTGACTTTC.

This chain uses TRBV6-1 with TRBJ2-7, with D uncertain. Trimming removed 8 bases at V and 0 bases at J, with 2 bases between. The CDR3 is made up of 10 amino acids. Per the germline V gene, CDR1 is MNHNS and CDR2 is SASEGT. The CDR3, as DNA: TGTGCCAGCCGCTCCTACGAGCAGTACTTC. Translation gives CASRSYEQYF.

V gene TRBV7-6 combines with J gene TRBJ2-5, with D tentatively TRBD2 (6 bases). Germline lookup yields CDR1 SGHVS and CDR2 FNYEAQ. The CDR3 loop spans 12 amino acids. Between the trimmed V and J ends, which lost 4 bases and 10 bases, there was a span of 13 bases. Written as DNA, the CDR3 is TGTGCCAGCAGCTCAGCTGGGGGGAACCAGTACTTC. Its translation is CASSSAGGNQYF.

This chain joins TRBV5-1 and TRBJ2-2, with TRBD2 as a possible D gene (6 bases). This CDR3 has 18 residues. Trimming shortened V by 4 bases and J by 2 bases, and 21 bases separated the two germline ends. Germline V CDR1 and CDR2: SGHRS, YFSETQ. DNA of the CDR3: TGCGCCAGCAGCGCGGGGCCCTCCCCCTTACCAAACACCGGGGAGCTGTTTTTT. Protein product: CASSAGPSPLPNTGELFF.

In nucleotides, the CDR3 is TGTGCCAGCAGTTTACTTGAAGCGGGCCTTCCCTACGAGCAGTACTTC. This sequence encodes CASSLLEAGLPYEQYF. V and J are TRBV28 and TRBJ2-7; possible D gene TRBD2, 6 bases. The V gene lost 2 bases and the J gene lost 2 bases, with 16 bases spanning the gap. Germline values: CDR1 MDHEN, CDR2 SYDVKM. The length of the CDR3 is 16 residues.

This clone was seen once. CDR3 DNA: TGTGCCAGTAGTATCCAAACAACTAATGAAAAACTGTTTTTT. Residues: CASSIQTTNEKLFF. V is TRBV19 and J is TRBJ1-4; D is uncertain. V was pared by 3 bases and J by 0 bases, with 5 bases between. The CDR3 spans 14 residues. CDR1 and CDR2 from the germline V gene are LNHDA and SQIVND (reference sequence).

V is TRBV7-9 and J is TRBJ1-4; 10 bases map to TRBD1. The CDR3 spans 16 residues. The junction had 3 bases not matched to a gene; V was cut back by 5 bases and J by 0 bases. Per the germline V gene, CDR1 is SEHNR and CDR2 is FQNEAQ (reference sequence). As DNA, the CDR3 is TGTGCCAGCAGCCTTGGACAGGGGGCAACTAATGAAAAACTGTTTTTT. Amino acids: CASSLGQGATNEKLFF.

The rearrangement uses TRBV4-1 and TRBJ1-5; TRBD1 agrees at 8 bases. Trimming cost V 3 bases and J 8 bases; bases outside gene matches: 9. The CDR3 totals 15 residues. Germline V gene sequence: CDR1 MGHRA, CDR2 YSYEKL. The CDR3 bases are TGCGCCAGCAGCCAGATTCAGGGGGCGAGGGAGCCCCAGCATTTT. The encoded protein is CASSQIQGAREPQHF.

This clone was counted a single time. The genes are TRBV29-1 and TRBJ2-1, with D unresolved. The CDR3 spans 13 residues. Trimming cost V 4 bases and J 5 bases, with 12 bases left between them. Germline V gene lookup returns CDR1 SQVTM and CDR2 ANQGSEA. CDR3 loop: CSVVLVSNNEQFF. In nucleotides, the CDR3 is TGCAGCGTTGTGCTGGTCAGTAACAATGAGCAGTTCTTC.

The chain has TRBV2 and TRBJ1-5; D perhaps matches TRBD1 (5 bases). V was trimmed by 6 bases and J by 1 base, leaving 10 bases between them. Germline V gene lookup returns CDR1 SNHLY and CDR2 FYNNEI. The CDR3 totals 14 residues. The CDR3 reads CASSGTLSNQPQHF. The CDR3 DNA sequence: TGTGCCAGCAGCGGGACTCTCAGCAATCAGCCCCAGCATTTT.

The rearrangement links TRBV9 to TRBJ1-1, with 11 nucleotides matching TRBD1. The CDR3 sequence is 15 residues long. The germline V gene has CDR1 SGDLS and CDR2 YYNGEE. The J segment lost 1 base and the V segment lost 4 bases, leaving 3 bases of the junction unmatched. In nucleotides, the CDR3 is TGTGCCAGCAGCCCCGGGACAGGGGGGAACACTGAAGCTTTCTTT. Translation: CASSPGTGGNTEAFF.

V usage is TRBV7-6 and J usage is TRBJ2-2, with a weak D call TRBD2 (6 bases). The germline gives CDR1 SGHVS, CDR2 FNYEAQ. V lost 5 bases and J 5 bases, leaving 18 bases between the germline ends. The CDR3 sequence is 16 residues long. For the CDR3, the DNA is TGTGCCAGCAGCCCCGCCCCGGGACTGCTGACCGGGGAGCTGTTTTTT. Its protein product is CASSPAPGLLTGELFF.